This entry is about one T cell receptor beta chain. Its matching antigen is unknown. Clones were read by immunoSEQ multiplex PCR, and TCRdb kept only the in-frame ones, dropping some. The sample includes 150,000 to 200,000 clones, 84% of them seen just once. The data were taken from a study of cytomegalovirus exposure and HLA in healthy donors. Study observations and caveats: A classifier reportedly called cytomegalovirus status with high sensitivity and specificity. Rarity characterized most TCR sequences, yet some public TCRs appeared in many donors.

CDR3 length: 14 amino acids. Germline-derived CDR1 and CDR2 are SGHNT and YYREEE (reference sequence). The V gene lost 0 bases and the J gene lost 3 bases, with 9 bases spanning the gap. The receptor's source is a man between 25 and 39 years old in good health and CMV-seropositive. V usage is TRBV5-4 and J usage is TRBJ1-1; D is ambiguous. Specimen: PBMCs. The CDR3 nucleotides read TGTGCCAGCAGCTTGGGAGGGCGGGACACTGAAGCTTTCTTT. This translates into CASSLGGRDTEAFF.